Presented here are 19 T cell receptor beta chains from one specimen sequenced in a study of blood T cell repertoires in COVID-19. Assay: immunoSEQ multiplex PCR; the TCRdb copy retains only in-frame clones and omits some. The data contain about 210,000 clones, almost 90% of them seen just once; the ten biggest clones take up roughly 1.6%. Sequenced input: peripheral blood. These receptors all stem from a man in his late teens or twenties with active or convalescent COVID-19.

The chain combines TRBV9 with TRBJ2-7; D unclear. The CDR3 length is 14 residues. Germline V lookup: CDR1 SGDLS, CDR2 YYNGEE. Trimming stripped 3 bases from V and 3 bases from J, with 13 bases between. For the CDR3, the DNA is TGTGCCAGCAGCGAATCCGATAGCAACTACGAGCAGTACTTC. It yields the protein CASSESDSNYEQYF.

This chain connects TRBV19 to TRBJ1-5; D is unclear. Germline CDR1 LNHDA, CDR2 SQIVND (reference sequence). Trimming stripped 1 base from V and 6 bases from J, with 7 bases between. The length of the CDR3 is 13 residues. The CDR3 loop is CASSIVRGQPQHF. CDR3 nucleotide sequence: TGTGCCAGTAGTATAGTTCGGGGTCAGCCCCAGCATTTT. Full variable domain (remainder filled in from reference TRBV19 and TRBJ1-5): DGGITQSPKYLFRKEGQNVTLSCEQNLNHDAMYWYRQDPGQGLRLIYYSQIVNDFQKGDIAEGYSVSREKKESFPLTVTSAQKNPTAFYLCASSIVRGQPQHFGDGTRLSIL.

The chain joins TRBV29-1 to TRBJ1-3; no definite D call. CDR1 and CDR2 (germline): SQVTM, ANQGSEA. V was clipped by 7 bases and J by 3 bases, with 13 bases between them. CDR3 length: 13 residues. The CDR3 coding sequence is TGCAGCGGGGTCCGCGGGGATGGAAACACCATATATTTT. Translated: CSGVRGDGNTIYF.

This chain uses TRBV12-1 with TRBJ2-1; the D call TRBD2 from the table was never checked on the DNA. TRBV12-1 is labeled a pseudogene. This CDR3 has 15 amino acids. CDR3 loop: CASSFLAGVHNEQFF. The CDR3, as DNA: TGTGCCAGCAGCTTTCTAGCGGGAGTCCACAATGAGCAGTTCTTC.

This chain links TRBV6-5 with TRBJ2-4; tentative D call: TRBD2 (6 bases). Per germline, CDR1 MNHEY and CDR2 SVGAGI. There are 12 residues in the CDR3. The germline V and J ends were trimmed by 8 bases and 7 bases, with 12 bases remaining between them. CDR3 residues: CASGGTPNIQYF. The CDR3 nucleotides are TGTGCCAGCGGCGGGACTCCCAACATTCAGTACTTC.

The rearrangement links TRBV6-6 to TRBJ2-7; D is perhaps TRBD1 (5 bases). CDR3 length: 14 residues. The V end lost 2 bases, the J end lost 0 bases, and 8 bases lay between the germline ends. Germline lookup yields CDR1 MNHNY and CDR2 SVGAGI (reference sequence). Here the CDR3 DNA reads TGTGCCAGCAGTTACGGGGCGGACTCCTACGAGCAGTACTTC. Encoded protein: CASSYGADSYEQYF.

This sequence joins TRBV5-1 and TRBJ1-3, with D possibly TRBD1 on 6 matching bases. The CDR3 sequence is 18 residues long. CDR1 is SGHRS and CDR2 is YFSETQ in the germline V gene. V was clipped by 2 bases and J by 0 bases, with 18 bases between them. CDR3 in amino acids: CASSLGTRGQLSGNTIYF. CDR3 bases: TGCGCCAGCAGCTTAGGGACAAGGGGACAACTCTCTGGAAACACCATATATTTT.

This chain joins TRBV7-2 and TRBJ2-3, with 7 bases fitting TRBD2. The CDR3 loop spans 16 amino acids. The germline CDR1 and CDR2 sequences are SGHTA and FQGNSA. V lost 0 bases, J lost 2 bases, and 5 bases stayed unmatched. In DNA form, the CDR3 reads TGTGCCAGCAGCTTAGCGGGCCTAGCGGACACAGATACGCAGTATTTT. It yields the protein CASSLAGLADTDTQYF.

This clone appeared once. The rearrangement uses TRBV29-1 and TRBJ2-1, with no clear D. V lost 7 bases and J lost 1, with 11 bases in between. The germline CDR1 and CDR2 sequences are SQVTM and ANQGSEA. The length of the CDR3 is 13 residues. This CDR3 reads CSAPVISYNEQFF. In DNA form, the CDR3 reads TGCAGCGCCCCGGTAATATCCTACAATGAGCAGTTCTTC.

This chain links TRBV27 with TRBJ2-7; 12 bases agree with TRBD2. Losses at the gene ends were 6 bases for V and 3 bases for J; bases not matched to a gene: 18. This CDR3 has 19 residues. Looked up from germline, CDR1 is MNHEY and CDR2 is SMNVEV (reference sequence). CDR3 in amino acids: CASSKTRLAGDSRNYEQYF. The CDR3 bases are TGTGCCAGCAGCAAGACCAGACTAGCGGGAGATTCACGCAACTACGAGCAGTACTTC.

CDR3 in DNA: TGTGCCAGCAGCTTGATGGCGGGGGGGCCAGAGACCCAGTACTTC. It translates to CASSLMAGGPETQYF. The chain combines TRBV7-2 with TRBJ2-5; 9 nucleotides line up with TRBD2. This CDR3 region has 15 residues. Germline-derived CDR1 and CDR2 are SGHTA and FQGNSA. The junction had 6 bases not matched to a gene; V was cut back by 3 bases and J by 4 bases.

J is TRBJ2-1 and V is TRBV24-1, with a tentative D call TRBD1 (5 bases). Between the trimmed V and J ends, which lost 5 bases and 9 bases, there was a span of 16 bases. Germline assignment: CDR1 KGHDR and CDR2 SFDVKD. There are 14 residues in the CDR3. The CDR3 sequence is CATSAAGQAGEQFF. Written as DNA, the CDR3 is TGTGCCACCAGTGCGGCAGGGCAAGCAGGTGAGCAGTTCTTC.

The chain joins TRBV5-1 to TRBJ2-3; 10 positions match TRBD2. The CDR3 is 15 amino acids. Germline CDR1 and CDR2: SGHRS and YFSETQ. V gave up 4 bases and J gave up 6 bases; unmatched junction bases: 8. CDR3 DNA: TGCGCCAGCAGCGTGCTAGCGGGAGTTGAGGATACGCAGTATTTT. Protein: CASSVLAGVEDTQYF.

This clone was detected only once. DNA for the CDR3: TGTGCCAGCAGCTGGGGACAGAACACTGAAGCTTTCTTT. Amino acids: CASSWGQNTEAFF. This chain links TRBV11-2 with TRBJ1-1; weak D call: TRBD1 (6 bases). This CDR3 region has 13 residues. Germline V lookup: CDR1 SGHAT, CDR2 FQNNGV. V was trimmed by 4 bases and J by 1 base, leaving 7 bases between them.

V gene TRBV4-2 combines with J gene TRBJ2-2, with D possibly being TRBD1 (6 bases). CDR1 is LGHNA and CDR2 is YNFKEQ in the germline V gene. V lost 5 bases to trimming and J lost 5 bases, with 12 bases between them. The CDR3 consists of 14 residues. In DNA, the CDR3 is TGTGCCAGCAGCGGCAGGGGCGGGACCGGGGAGCTGTTTTTT. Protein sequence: CASSGRGGTGELFF.

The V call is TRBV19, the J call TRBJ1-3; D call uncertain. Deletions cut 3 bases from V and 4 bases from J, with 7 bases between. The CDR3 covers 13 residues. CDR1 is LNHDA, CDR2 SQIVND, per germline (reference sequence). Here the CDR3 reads CASSIRNGNTIYF. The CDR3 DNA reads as TGTGCCAGTAGTATCAGGAACGGAAACACCATATATTTT.

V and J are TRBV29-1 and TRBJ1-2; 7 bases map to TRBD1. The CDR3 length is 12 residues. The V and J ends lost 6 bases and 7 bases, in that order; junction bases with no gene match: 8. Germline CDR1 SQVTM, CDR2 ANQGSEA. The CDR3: CSVQTGMAGYTF. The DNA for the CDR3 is TGCAGCGTACAGACAGGGATGGCTGGCTACACCTTC. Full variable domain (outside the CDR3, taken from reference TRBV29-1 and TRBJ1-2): SAVISQKPSRDICQRGTSLTIQCQVDSQVTMMFWYRQQPGQSLTLIATANQGSEATYESGFVIDKFPISRPNLTFSTLTVSNMSPEDSSIYLCSVQTGMAGYTFGSGTRLTVV.

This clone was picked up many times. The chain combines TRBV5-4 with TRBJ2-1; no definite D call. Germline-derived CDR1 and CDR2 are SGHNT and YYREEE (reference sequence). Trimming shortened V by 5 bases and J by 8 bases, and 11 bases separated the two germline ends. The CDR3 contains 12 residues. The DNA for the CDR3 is TGTGCCAGCAGTCCCCGTCGCGATGAGCAGTTCTTC. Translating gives CASSPRRDEQFF.

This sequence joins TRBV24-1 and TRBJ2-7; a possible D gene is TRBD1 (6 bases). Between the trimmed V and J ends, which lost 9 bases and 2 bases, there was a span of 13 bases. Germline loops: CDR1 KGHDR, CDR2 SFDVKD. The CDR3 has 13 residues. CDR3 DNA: TGTGCCACCTCCTCAGGGGCCCCCTACGAGCAGTACTTC. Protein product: CATSSGAPYEQYF.